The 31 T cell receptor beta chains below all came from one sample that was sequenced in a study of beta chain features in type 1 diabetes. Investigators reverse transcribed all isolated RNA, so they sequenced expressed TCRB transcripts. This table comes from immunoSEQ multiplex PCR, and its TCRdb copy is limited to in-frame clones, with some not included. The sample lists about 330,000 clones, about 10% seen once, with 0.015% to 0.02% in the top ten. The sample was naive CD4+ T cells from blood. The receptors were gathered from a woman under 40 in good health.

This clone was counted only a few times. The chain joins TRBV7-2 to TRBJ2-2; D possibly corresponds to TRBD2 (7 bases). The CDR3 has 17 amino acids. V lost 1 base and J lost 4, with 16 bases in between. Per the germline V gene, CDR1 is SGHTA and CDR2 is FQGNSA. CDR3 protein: CASSLVGGRSPTGELFF. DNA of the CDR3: TGTGCCAGCAGCTTAGTCGGGGGGCGAAGTCCCACCGGGGAGCTGTTTTTT.

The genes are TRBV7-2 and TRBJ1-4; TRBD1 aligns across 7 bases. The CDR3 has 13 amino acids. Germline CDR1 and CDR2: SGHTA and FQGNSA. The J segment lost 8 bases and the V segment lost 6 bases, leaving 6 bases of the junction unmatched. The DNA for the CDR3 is TGTGCCAGCAGGTGGAGGGGGCGCGAAAAACTGTTTTTT. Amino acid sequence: CASRWRGREKLFF.

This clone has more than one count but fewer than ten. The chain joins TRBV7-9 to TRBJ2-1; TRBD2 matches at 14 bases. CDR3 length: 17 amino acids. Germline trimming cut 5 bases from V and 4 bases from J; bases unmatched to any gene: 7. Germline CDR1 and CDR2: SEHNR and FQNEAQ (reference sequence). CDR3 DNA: TGTGCCAGCAGCGCGACAGGGACTAGCGGGAGTTACAATGAGCAGTTCTTC. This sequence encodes CASSATGTSGSYNEQFF.

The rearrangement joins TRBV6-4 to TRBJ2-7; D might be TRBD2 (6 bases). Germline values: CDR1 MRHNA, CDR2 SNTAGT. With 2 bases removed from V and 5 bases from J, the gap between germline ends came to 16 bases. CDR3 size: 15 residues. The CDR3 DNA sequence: TGTGCCAGCAGTGACGGTGGGACTGATATGGACGAGCAGTACTTC. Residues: CASSDGGTDMDEQYF.

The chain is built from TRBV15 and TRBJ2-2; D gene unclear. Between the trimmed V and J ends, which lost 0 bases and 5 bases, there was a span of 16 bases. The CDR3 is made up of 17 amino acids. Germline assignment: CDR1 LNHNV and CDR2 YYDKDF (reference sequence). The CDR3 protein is CATSRDQDSYGTGELFF. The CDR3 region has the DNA TGTGCCACCAGCAGAGACCAGGATTCATATGGTACCGGGGAGCTGTTTTTT.

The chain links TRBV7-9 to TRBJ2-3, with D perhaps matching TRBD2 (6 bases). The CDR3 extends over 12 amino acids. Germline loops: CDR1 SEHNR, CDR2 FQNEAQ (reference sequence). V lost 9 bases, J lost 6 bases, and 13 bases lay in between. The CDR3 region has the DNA TGTGCCAGTAGACTAGTCTCGGATACGCAGTATTTT. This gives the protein CASRLVSDTQYF.

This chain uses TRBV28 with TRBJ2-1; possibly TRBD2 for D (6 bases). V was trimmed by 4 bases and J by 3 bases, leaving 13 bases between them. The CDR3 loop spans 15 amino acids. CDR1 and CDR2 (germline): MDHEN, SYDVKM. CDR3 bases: TGTGCCAGCAGTTCCCCTAGCGCAGGCTACAATGAGCAGTTCTTC. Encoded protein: CASSSPSAGYNEQFF.

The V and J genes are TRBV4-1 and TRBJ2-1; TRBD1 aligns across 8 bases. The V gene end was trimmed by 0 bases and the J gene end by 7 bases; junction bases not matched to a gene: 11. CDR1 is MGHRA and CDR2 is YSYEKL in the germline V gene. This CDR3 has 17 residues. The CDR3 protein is CASSQDRVTDRANEQFF. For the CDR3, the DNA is TGCGCCAGCAGCCAAGATAGGGTAACGGACAGGGCAAATGAGCAGTTCTTC.

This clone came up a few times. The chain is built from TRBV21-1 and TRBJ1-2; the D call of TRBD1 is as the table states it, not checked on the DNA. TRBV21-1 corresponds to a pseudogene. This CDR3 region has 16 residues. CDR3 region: CASSKAVRVRSFGYTF. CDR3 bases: TGTGCCAGCAGCAAAGCCGTCAGGGTCAGGAGCTTTGGCTACACCTTC.

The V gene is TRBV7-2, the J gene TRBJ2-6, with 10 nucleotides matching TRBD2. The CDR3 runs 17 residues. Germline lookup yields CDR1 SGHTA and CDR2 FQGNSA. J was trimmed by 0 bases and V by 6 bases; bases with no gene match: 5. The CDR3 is CASSQTSGRSGANVLTF. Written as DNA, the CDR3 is TGTGCCAGCAGTCAGACTAGCGGGCGCTCTGGGGCCAACGTCCTGACTTTC.

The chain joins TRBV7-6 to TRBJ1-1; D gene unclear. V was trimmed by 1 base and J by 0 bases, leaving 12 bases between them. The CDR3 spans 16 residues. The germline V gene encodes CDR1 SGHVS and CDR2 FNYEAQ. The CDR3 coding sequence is TGTGCCAGCAGCTTAGGCGGTGGCAGTGTGAACACTGAAGCTTTCTTT. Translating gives CASSLGGGSVNTEAFF.

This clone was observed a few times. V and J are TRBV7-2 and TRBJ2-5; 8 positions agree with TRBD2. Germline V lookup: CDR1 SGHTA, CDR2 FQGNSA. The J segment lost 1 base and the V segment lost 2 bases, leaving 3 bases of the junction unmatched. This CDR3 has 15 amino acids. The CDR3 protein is CASSLSAGVQETQYF. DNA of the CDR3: TGTGCCAGCAGCTTATCAGCGGGGGTCCAAGAGACCCAGTACTTC.

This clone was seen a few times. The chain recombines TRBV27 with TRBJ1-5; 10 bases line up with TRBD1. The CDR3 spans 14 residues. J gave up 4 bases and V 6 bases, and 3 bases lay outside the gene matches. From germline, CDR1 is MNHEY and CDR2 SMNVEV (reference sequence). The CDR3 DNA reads TGTGCCAGCAGAGGGACAGGGGCAAATCAGCCCCAGCATTTT. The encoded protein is CASRGTGANQPQHF.

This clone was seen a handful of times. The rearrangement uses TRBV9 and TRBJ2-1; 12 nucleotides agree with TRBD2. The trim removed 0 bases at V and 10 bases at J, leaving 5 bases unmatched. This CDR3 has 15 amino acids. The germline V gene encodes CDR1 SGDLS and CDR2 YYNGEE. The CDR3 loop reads CASSVALAGGVEQFF. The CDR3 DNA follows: TGTGCCAGCAGCGTAGCGCTAGCGGGAGGGGTAGAGCAGTTCTTC. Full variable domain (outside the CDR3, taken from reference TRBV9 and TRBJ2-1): DSGVTQTPKHLITATGQRVTLRCSPRSGDLSVYWYQQSLDQGLQFLIQYYNGEERAKGNILERFSAQQFPDLHSELNLSSLELGDSALYFCASSVALAGGVEQFFGPGTRLTVL.

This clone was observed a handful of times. CDR3 coding DNA: TGTGCCAGTAGTAAACCGGGCAGGGACTACGAGCAGTACTTC. As protein: CASSKPGRDYEQYF. The chain carries TRBV19 and TRBJ2-7, with D perhaps TRBD1 (5 bases). V lost 4 bases and J lost 3, with 13 bases in between. Per germline, CDR1 LNHDA and CDR2 SQIVND (reference sequence). CDR3 size: 14 residues.

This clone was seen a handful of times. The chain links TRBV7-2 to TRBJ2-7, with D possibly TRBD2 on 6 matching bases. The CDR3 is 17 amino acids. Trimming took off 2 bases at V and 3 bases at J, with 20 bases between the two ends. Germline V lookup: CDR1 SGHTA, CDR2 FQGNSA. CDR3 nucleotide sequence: TGTGCCAGCAGCTTAACCCGCCCGGGGGTACTACACTACGAGCAGTACTTC. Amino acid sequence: CASSLTRPGVLHYEQYF.

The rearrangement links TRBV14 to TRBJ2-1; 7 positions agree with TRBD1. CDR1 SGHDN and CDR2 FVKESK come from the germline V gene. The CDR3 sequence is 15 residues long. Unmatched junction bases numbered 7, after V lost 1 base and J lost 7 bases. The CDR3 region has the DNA TGTGCCAGCAGCCAAGTACAGGGGCATATGAATGAGCAGTTCTTC. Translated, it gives CASSQVQGHMNEQFF.

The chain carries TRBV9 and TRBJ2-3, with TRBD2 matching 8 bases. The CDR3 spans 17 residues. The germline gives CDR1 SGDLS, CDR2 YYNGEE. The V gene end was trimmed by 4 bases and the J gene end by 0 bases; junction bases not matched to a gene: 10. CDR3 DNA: TGTGCCAGCAGCCCCCTTCGGGCTAGCGGGAGCACAGATACGCAGTATTTT. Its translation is CASSPLRASGSTDTQYF.

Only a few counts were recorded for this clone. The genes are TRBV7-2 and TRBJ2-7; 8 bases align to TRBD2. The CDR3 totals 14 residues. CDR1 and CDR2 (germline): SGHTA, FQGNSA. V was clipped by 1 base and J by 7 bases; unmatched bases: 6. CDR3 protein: CASSLGRLAREQYF. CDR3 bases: TGTGCCAGCAGCTTAGGGCGACTAGCGCGGGAGCAGTACTTC. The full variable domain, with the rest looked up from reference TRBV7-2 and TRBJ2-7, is GAGVSQSPSNKVTEKGKDVELRCDPISGHTALYWYRQSLGQGLEFLIYFQGNSAPDKSGLPSDRFSAERTGGSVSTLTIQRTQQEDSAVYLCASSLGRLAREQYFGPGTRLTVT.

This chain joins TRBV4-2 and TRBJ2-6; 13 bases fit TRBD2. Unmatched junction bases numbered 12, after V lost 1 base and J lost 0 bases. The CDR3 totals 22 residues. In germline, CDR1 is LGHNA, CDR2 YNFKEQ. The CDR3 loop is CASSQVLGGLAGDGSGANVLTF. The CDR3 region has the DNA TGTGCCAGCAGCCAAGTGTTGGGAGGACTAGCGGGAGATGGCTCTGGGGCCAACGTCCTGACTTTC.

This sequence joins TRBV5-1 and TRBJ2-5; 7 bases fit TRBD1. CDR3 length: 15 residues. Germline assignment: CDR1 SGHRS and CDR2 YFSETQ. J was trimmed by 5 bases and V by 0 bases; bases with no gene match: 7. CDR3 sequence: CASSLGTGFQETQYF. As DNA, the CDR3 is TGCGCCAGCAGCTTGGGGACAGGTTTCCAGGAGACCCAGTACTTC.

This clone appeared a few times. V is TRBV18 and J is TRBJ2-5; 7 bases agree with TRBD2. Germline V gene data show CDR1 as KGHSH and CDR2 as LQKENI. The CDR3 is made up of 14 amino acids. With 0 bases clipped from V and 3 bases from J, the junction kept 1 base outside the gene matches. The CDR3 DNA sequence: TGTGCCAGCTCACCACCCGCGGGAGAAGAGACCCAGTACTTC. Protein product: CASSPPAGEETQYF.

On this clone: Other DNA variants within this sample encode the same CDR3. CDR3 nucleotides: TGTGCCAGCAGTGAAGTGGCAAGCACAGATACGCAGTATTTT. Its translation is CASSEVASTDTQYF. The chain recombines TRBV2 with TRBJ2-3; D ambiguous. Germline CDR1 is SNHLY and CDR2 is FYNNEI. The CDR3 is made up of 14 amino acids. Between the trimmed V and J ends, which lost 1 base and 0 bases, there was a span of 5 bases.

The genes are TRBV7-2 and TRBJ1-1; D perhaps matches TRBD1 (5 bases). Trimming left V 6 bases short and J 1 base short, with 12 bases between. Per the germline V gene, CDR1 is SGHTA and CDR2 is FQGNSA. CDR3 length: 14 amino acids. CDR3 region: CASRMGGWNTEAFF. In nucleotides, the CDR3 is TGTGCCAGCAGGATGGGGGGATGGAACACTGAAGCTTTCTTT.

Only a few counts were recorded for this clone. CDR3 amino acids: CASSRTPGQGYEQYF. The CDR3 DNA follows: TGTGCCAGCAGTAGAACTCCGGGACAGGGTTACGAGCAGTACTTC. The J gene is TRBJ2-7, the V gene TRBV6-1; TRBD1 agrees at 9 bases. The J segment lost 4 bases and the V segment lost 5 bases, leaving 9 bases of the junction unmatched. Germline CDR1 is MNHNS and CDR2 is SASEGT. This CDR3 has 15 amino acids.

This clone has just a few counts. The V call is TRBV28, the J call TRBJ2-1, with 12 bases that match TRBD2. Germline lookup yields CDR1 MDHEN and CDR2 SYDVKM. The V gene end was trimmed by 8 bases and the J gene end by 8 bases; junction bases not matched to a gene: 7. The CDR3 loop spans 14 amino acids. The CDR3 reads CASGSSGRADEQFF. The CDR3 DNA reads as TGTGCCAGCGGATCTAGCGGGAGGGCCGATGAGCAGTTCTTC.

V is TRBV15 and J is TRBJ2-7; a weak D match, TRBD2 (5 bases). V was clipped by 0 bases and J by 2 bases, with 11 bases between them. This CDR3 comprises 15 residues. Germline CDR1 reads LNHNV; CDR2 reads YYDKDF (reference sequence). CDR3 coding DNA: TGTGCCACCAGCAGAGATAGGGTCGGGACCTACGAGCAGTACTTC. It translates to CATSRDRVGTYEQYF.

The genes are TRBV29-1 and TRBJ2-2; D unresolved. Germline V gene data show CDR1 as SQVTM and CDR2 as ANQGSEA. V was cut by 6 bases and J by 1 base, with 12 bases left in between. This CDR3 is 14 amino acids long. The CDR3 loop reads CSVGVQLNTGELFF. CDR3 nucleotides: TGCAGCGTCGGCGTACAGTTGAACACCGGGGAGCTGTTTTTT.

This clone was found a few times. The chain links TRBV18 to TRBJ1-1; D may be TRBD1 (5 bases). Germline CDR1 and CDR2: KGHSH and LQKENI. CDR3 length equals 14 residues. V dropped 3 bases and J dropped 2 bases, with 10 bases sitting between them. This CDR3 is CASSPRQLNTEAFF. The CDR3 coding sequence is TGTGCCAGCTCACCTCGACAGCTTAACACTGAAGCTTTCTTT.

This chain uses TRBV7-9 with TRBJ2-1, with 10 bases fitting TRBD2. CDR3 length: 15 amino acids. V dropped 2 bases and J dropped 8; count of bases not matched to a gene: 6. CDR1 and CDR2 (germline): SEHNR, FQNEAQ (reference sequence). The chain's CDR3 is CASSLPPSGSYEQFF. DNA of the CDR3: TGTGCCAGCAGCTTACCTCCTAGCGGGAGCTATGAGCAGTTCTTC.

CDR3 nucleotide sequence: TGTGCCAGCTCACGACTAGAGGCGGTCGGGGAGCTGTTTTTT. It specifies CASSRLEAVGELFF. This rearrangement joins TRBV18 to TRBJ2-2; D is possibly TRBD2 (6 bases). With 4 bases removed from V and 7 bases from J, the gap between germline ends came to 13 bases. CDR1 is KGHSH and CDR2 is LQKENI in the germline V gene. The CDR3 sequence is 14 residues long.